Many counts were recorded for the clone carrying this TCR beta chain. The CDR3 spans 14 residues. V shed 0 bases and J shed 4 bases, with 5 bases lying between them. CDR1 is SGDLS and CDR2 is YYNGEE in the germline V gene. This sample stems from a study of T cells in Graves' hyperthyroidism and ophthalmopathy. RNA transcripts gave rise to amplified TCR beta CDR3 regions. In the first-round RT-PCR of the TCR CDR3, the HTBI primer set was used. TCRdb re-called the multiplex PCR reads with MiXCR, one entry per CDR3 protein. The sample contains 800,000 or so distinct CDR3 sequences, 38% of which appear only once. Each diagnosis drew on symptoms, thyroxine, TRAb, thyroid ultrasound and orbital computed tomography findings.

This sequence originates from a man between 18 and 29 years old with Graves' hyperthyroidism. The material sequenced was blood. The genes are TRBV9 and TRBJ1-6; D unclear. The CDR3 DNA sequence: TGTGCCAGCAGCGTAGAACGTTATAATTCACCCCTCCACTTT. Its protein product is CASSVERYNSPLHF.